Listed below are T cell receptor beta chains from one sample, sequenced in a study of CD8+CD57+ T cells in acquired aplastic anemia. Each CDR3 protein is one row after TCRdb ran MiXCR on the reads. The profile shows roughly 170,000 distinct CDR3 sequences, under 75% of them singletons. Sample: sorted CD4+, CD8+, or CD8+CD57+ T cells (not recorded which) from PBMCs. The source of these receptors is a human donor in good health. Each CDR3 is given with its conserved first and last residue. D genes are given only for firm matches. Clone size appears in some rows only: once, few, many, or a class for an expanded clone.

size	V	J	D	CDR3	DNA
many	TRBV10-2	TRBJ2-2	-	CASSESVRVAGELFF	TGCGCCAGCAGTGAGTCGGTGAGGGTGGCCGGGGAGCTGTTTTTT
-	TRBV2	TRBJ1-5	TRBD1	CASRSDRASNQPQHF	TGTGCCAGCAGGTCTGACAGGGCTAGCAATCAGCCCCAGCATTTT
-	TRBV15	TRBJ1-1	-	CATSRGDATEAFF	TGTGCCACCAGCAGGGGGGATGCCACTGAAGCTTTCTTT
-	TRBV20-1	TRBJ2-7	TRBD2	CSARREGPHEQYF	TGCAGTGCTAGAAGGGAGGGGCCCCACGAGCAGTACTTC
once	TRBV7-2	TRBJ2-7	-	CASSLFESYEQYF	TGTGCCAGCAGCTTATTCGAGTCCTACGAGCAGTACTTC
-	TRBV2	TRBJ2-2	-	CASTPGTGELFF	TGTGCCAGCACGCCAGGGACCGGGGAGCTGTTTTTT
many	TRBV7-9	TRBJ2-5	-	CASSLAPQGRGTQYF	TGTGCCAGCAGCTTAGCGCCACAGGGAAGGGGGACCCAGTACTTC
-	TRBV7-9	TRBJ2-5	-	CASSFGSEGSETQYF	TGTGCCAGCAGCTTCGGTAGCGAGGGGTCAGAGACCCAGTACTTC
many	TRBV30	TRBJ1-1	-	CAWSVGGGNTEAFF	TGTGCCTGGAGTGTGGGGGGAGGGAACACTGAAGCTTTCTTT
once	TRBV10-3	TRBJ1-1	-	CATLDLAQDTEAFF	TGTGCCACCTTGGATTTGGCCCAGGACACTGAAGCTTTCTTT
many	TRBV4-3	TRBJ1-1	-	CASSRTVAGEAFF	TGCGCCAGCAGCCGGACGGTTGCGGGTGAAGCTTTCTTT
-	TRBV15	TRBJ1-1	-	CATSNRDLAFF	TGTGCCACCAGCAACAGGGACTTGGCTTTCTTT
many	TRBV10-3	TRBJ2-1	TRBD2	CAISESTSGSEQFF	TGTGCCATCAGTGAGTCGACAAGCGGGAGTGAGCAGTTCTTC
-	TRBV4-1	TRBJ2-2	TRBD2	CASRRGGIEGELFF	TGCGCCAGTCGGCGGGGGGGAATTGAAGGGGAGCTGTTTTTT
-	TRBV20-1	TRBJ2-1	-	CSARDGPAAYEQFF	TGCAGTGCTAGAGACGGTCCGGCAGCCTACGAGCAGTTCTTC
many	TRBV20-1	TRBJ2-3	-	CSAIRGGISSTDTQYF	TGCAGTGCTATTCGCGGAGGAATATCTAGCACAGATACGCAGTATTTT
few	TRBV19	TRBJ2-3	TRBD1	CASSMGTGGLDTQYF	TGTGCCAGTAGTATGGGGACAGGGGGCTTGGATACGCAGTATTTT
-	TRBV9	TRBJ2-5	-	CASSVAGLVQETQYF	TGTGCCAGCAGCGTAGCTGGGCTAGTTCAAGAGACCCAGTACTTC
-	TRBV7-7	TRBJ2-7	-	CASSLEFNEQYF	TGTGCTAGCAGCTTAGAGTTCAACGAGCAGTACTTC
-	TRBV20-1	TRBJ2-7	TRBD1	CSATPGQPYEQYF	TGCAGTGCTACCCCGGGACAGCCCTACGAGCAGTACTTC
many	TRBV13	TRBJ2-5	TRBD2	CASSHLAGPRETQYF	TGTGCCAGCAGCCATCTAGCGGGCCCGAGGGAGACCCAGTACTTC
-	TRBV2	TRBJ2-1	TRBD2	CASERGGANEQFF	TGTGCCAGCGAACGCGGGGGGGCCAATGAGCAGTTCTTC
-	TRBV7-9	TRBJ1-1	TRBD1	CASSPGGLNTEAFF	TGTGCCAGCAGCCCAGGGGGACTGAACACTGAAGCTTTCTTT
-	TRBV5-1	TRBJ2-2	TRBD2	CASSPTDTGTSVTGELFF	TGCGCCAGCAGCCCAACCGATACCGGGACTAGCGTGACCGGGGAGCTGTTTTTT
-	TRBV11-1	TRBJ2-7	-	CASRSRLGGYEQYF	TGTGCCAGCAGGAGTCGGCTAGGTGGGTACGAGCAGTACTTC
many	TRBV5-5	TRBJ1-1	-	CASSLGGFRGKGPEAFF	TGTGCCAGCAGCTTGGGGGGTTTCAGAGGAAAAGGCCCTGAAGCTTTCTTT
few	TRBV20-1	TRBJ2-7	-	CSAFVAELSYEQYF	TGCAGTGCTTTTGTCGCCGAACTTTCCTACGAGCAGTACTTC
-	TRBV29-1	TRBJ2-5	-	CSVGLTGPQETQYF	TGCAGCGTTGGGTTAACAGGGCCCCAAGAGACCCAGTACTTC
-	TRBV15	TRBJ2-7	TRBD2	CATSRDLVAGSYEQYF	TGTGCCACCAGCAGAGATCTGGTAGCGGGATCCTACGAGCAGTACTTC
-	TRBV29-1	TRBJ1-1	TRBD1	CSVDPGGDRAFF	TGCAGTGTTGATCCAGGGGGCGATAGGGCTTTCTTT
-	TRBV6-1	TRBJ2-3	TRBD1	CASMTGSLHFTQYF	TGTGCCAGCATGACAGGGTCCCTTCATTTTACGCAGTATTTT